One and the same sample provided the 5 T cell receptor beta chains below, sequenced in a study of shared clonotypes between healthy human individuals. The table came from immunoSEQ multiplex PCR; TCRdb's copy has only in-frame clones and leaves some out. The sample yields about 1.5 million clones, around 98% seen once. The source material was naive CD4+ T cells sorted from blood. The sample's subset: CD45RA+ positively selected. The receptors come from a man aged 25 to 45 in good health.

J is TRBJ2-7 and V is TRBV25-1, with no clear D. Trimming took 1 base from V and 9 from J, leaving 10 bases between them. The length of the CDR3 is 12 residues. CDR1 is MGHDK, CDR2 SYGVNS, per germline. CDR3 region: CASSESLSTQYF. In nucleotides, the CDR3 is TGTGCCAGCAGTGAATCTCTGTCAACGCAGTACTTC.

The V and J genes are TRBV5-1 and TRBJ1-2; tentative D call: TRBD1 (6 bases). Germline CDR1 is SGHRS and CDR2 is YFSETQ. The CDR3 loop spans 12 amino acids. V was clipped by 4 bases and J by 8 bases, with 12 bases between them. CDR3 loop: CASSAPGDGYTF. The CDR3 bases are TGCGCCAGCAGCGCCCCAGGGGACGGCTACACCTTC.

The chain joins TRBV5-1 to TRBJ2-1, with D possibly called TRBD1 or TRBD2 (5 bases each). Trimming pared 1 base from V and 5 bases from J, leaving 13 bases between. Germline CDR1 reads SGHRS; CDR2 reads YFSETQ. CDR3 length: 15 residues. CDR3 DNA: TGCGCCAGCAGCTTGATCGGGGCTACAAACAATGAGCAGTTCTTC. Its protein product is CASSLIGATNNEQFF.

The V gene is TRBV6-5, the J gene TRBJ2-1, with D possibly being TRBD1 or TRBD2 (5 bases each). The CDR3 has 14 residues. The V gene lost 5 bases and the J gene lost 3 bases, with 11 bases spanning the gap. From germline, CDR1 is MNHEY and CDR2 SVGAGI. This CDR3 is CASSGGGGYNEQFF. CDR3 nucleotide sequence: TGTGCCAGCAGTGGGGGTGGGGGCTACAATGAGCAGTTCTTC.

The gene calls are TRBV7-6 and TRBJ2-1, with 12 positions matching TRBD2. Trimming cost V 5 bases and J 7 bases; bases outside gene matches: 6. Germline CDR1 reads SGHVS; CDR2 reads FNYEAQ. This CDR3 is built from 15 residues. CDR3 coding DNA: TGTGCCAGCAGCCCGCGGACTAGCGGGAAGAATGAGCAGTTCTTC. This translates into CASSPRTSGKNEQFF.